The sequence of this T cell receptor beta chain was determined in a study of blood T cell repertoires in COVID-19 (dated by TCRdb to the early 2020s). About the study as a whole: Samples covering the acute and convalescent phases of COVID-19 were provided by collaborators in the United States, Italy and Spain. The material from the prospective study consisted of cDNA or gDNA derived from T cells, B-cell-depleted T cells, or PBMCs. The dataset comprised deeply sampled blood TCRbeta repertoires from subjects exposed to, actively infected with, or recovered from COVID-19. A freely available public database, intended as a resource for researchers studying the immune response to SARS-CoV-2, is where the repertoires were released. Samples came from the ongoing ImmuneRACE study (first 160 participants) plus 1,254 subjects from 6 global collaborators. The sample metadata nearly always contained a de-identified subject ID, COVID-19 status, age in years and sex. HLA class I and class II types, where available, came from metadata supplied by the sample provider rather than from assay-based typing.

Turning to this clone: What this receptor recognizes is not known. No base-level quality is on record; no much larger clone is a single base apart.

Study-level results and caveats: Clinical and demographic metadata were provided uncurated, with the amount varying by source and participant.

TCRbeta CDR3 regions were amplified from genomic DNA by means of the immunoSEQ Assay, a bias-controlled multiplex PCR. The study's own analysis went as follows. Nucleated cell counts per sample were estimated from amplification of reference gene primers within the assay. To quantify the absolute abundance of each unique TCRbeta CDR3 rearrangement, sequence reads were collapsed and filtered. For each sample, productive Simpson clonality was calculated as the square root of Simpson's diversity index over productive rearrangements. As stored in TCRdb, this immuneACCESS dataset retains in-frame rearrangements with V and J assigned. A fraction of the clones does not appear; measured against another copy, unresolved V genes explain less than half of the discrepancy, and the remainder lacks a known reason. V, J and clone size are those of that table, while D and trimming were read from the DNA. In all, the sample holds about 250,000 clones, and approximately 85% of those were seen once. The leading ten clones occupy about 4.8% of the sample.

Each collaborating institution followed its own protocols to collect whole blood in K2EDTA tubes. For TCRbeta analysis, collaborators shipped samples in one of three forms: frozen whole blood, isolated PBMCs, or DNA extracted from either of those sample types. Specimen: peripheral blood. This TCR came from a woman aged 65 to 85 with acute or convalescent COVID-19.

The CDR3 region has the sequence CASSHFGTEVISPLHF. The nucleotide sequence is given as TGTGCCAGCAGCCACTTTGGGACAGAGGTTATCTCACCCCTCCACTTT. The chain is assembled from TRBV3-1 (or the pseudogene TRBV3-2) and TRBJ1-6; 7 of the junction bases match TRBD1. The germline V gene (reference sequence) gives CDR1 as LGHDT and CDR2 as YNNKEL. V is cut back by 3 bases and J by 10 bases, with 12 bases in the junction unmatched. The CDR3 starts with the cysteine, ends with the phenylalanine, and has 16 residues. The entry retains the CDR3 DNA only, 48 bases that are in frame from base 1.